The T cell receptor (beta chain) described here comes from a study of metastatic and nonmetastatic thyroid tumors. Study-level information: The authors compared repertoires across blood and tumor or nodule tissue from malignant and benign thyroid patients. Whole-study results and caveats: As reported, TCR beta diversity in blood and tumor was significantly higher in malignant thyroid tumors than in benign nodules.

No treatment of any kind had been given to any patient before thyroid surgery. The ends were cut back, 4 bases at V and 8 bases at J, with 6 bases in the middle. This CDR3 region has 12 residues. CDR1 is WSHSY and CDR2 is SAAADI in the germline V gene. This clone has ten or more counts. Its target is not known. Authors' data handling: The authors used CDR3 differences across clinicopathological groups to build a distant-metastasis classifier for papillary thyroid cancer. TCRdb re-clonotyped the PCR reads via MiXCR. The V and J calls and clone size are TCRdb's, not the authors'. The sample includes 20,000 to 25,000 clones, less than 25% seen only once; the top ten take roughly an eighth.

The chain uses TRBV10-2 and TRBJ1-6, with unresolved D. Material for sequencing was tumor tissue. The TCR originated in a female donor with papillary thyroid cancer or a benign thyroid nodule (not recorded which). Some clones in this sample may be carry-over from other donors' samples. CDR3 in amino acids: CASSVDDSPLHF. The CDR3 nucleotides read TGCGCCAGCAGTGTAGACGATTCACCCCTCCACTTT.